The clone carrying this TCR beta chain is a singleton in its sample. Its matching antigen is unknown. The sample is drawn from a study of beta chain features in type 1 diabetes. CDR1 and CDR2 from the germline V gene are MNHNY and SVGAGI (reference sequence). The V gene lost 7 bases and the J gene lost 7 bases, with 16 bases spanning the gap. This CDR3 contains 14 residues. The isolated RNA, all of it, was reverse transcribed, so expressed TCRB transcripts were what got sequenced. Measured with immunoSEQ multiplex PCR; TCRdb has only the in-frame clones, and not every one. Here the sample spans some 150,000 clones, under 60% being singletons. General observations from the study: In every one of the four CD4+ subsets, TCRB CDR3s were moderately but significantly shorter in Type 1 diabetes patients.

Sequencing was done on a sample of Tregs from blood. This chain joins TRBV6-6 and TRBJ2-2, with D perhaps matching TRBD1 (6 bases). The clonotype originates from a man between 18 and 29 years old in good health. CDR3 sequence (DNA): TGTGCCAGCAAGGGACCACAGGGTGACGGGGAGCTGTTTTTT. Its protein is CASKGPQGDGELFF.